This entry lists 23 T cell receptor beta chains sequenced from one sample in a study of blood T cells in healthy people across ages. Primed by a sample-barcoded 5' primer and a J-beta primer mix, a second PCR proceeded for 7 to 11 cycles. TCRdb recomputed calls from the 5' RACE reads with MiXCR, one row per CDR3 protein. The sample records approximately 1,700,000 distinct CDR3 sequences, 39% being singletons. Sequences were obtained from blood. Receptors were obtained from a human donor in good health.

The chain recombines TRBV12-3 or TRBV12-4 with TRBJ2-5; the D is unclear. CDR3 length: 14 amino acids. V lost 5 bases and J lost 5, with 15 bases in between. CDR3 protein: CASSRSLGSETQYF. The CDR3 nucleotides are TGTGCCAGCAGTCGCTCGTTGGGGTCGGAGACCCAGTACTTC.

At least ten counts were recorded for this clonotype. The chain carries TRBV11-2 and TRBJ2-7; no clear D. The length of the CDR3 is 12 residues. Germline loops: CDR1 SGHAT, CDR2 FQNNGV. Trimming took off 3 bases at V and 9 bases at J, with 12 bases between the two ends. CDR3 coding DNA: TGTGCCAGCAGCTTCGAATTCCGCGGGCAGTACTTC. Protein: CASSFEFRGQYF. The full variable domain, in which reference TRBV11-2 and TRBJ2-7 provide the parts outside the CDR3, is EAGVAQSPRYKIIEKRQSVAFWCNPISGHATLYWYQQILGQGPKLLIQFQNNGVVDDSQLPKDRFSAERLKGVDSTLKIQPAKLEDSAVYLCASSFEFRGQYFGPGTRLTVT.

This chain links TRBV20-1 with TRBJ2-3; perhaps TRBD2 as D (7 bases). V was trimmed by 7 bases and J by 0 bases, leaving 20 bases between them. From germline, CDR1 is DFQATT and CDR2 SNEGSKA (reference sequence). The length of the CDR3 is 16 residues. Here the CDR3 reads CSVSRRGRGSTDTQYF. For the CDR3, the DNA is TGCAGTGTTAGCCGGCGGGGGCGGGGGAGCACAGATACGCAGTATTTT.

Note on this clonotype: The junction and the germline gene differ at one end; a read error may be behind it. This rearrangement joins TRBV20-1 to TRBJ1-2; D uncertain. CDR1 and CDR2 (germline): DFQATT, SNEGSKA (reference sequence). The CDR3 has 14 residues. CDR3 protein: CSAVSRGRFYDYTF. As DNA, the CDR3 is TGCAGTGCTGTATCGCGTGGGAGATTCTATGACTACACCTTC.

This clonotype was observed a handful of times. The chain recombines TRBV5-1 with TRBJ2-3, with TRBD1 matching over 10 bases. The CDR3 loop spans 17 amino acids. The germline gives CDR1 SGHRS, CDR2 YFSETQ. V shed 3 bases, J shed 3 bases, and the junction held 10 bases outside the gene matches. The CDR3 DNA is TGCGCCAGCAGCTGGGACACCGGGACAGGGGATACAGATACGCAGTATTTT. Protein product: CASSWDTGTGDTDTQYF.

This clonotype was seen many times. This chain uses TRBV28 with TRBJ1-1; weak D call: TRBD1 (5 bases). This CDR3 region has 12 residues. V gave up 6 bases and J gave up 3 bases, with 8 bases separating them. Per germline, CDR1 MDHEN and CDR2 SYDVKM. The CDR3 sequence is CASSRGDTEAFF. CDR3 nucleotides: TGTGCCAGCAGCCGGGGGGACACTGAAGCTTTCTTT.

The chain combines TRBV15 with TRBJ2-1; D call uncertain. This CDR3 has 17 residues. V was clipped by 0 bases and J by 4 bases, with 16 bases between them. Germline CDR1 LNHNV, CDR2 YYDKDF (reference sequence). The CDR3 is CATSRDLGSHIYNEQFF. CDR3 coding DNA: TGTGCCACCAGCAGAGATCTCGGGTCTCATATATACAATGAGCAGTTCTTC.

The chain links TRBV5-1 to TRBJ2-3, with D unclear. V shed 4 bases and J shed 5 bases, with 14 bases lying between them. CDR1 SGHRS and CDR2 YFSETQ come from the germline V gene. The CDR3 spans 14 residues. CDR3 residues: CASSPQDPKDTQYF. In nucleotides, the CDR3 is TGCGCCAGCAGCCCCCAGGACCCGAAAGATACGCAGTATTTT.

This clonotype was recorded a few times. The chain couples TRBV7-3 to TRBJ2-5; 8 bases line up with TRBD2. Losses at the gene ends were 5 bases for V and 5 bases for J; bases not matched to a gene: 13. Germline loops: CDR1 SGHTA, CDR2 FQGTGA. The CDR3 covers 16 residues. Written as DNA, the CDR3 is TGTGCCAGCAGCCGTTCTGGGCGGGGGGTCCTGGAGACCCAGTACTTC. It yields the protein CASSRSGRGVLETQYF.

The rearrangement uses TRBV5-1 and TRBJ2-7; possibly TRBD1 for D (6 bases). CDR1 SGHRS and CDR2 YFSETQ come from the germline V gene. The CDR3 totals 14 residues. Trimming left V 2 bases short and J 2 bases short, with 11 bases between. CDR3: CASSFGQPTYEQYF. In DNA form, the CDR3 reads TGCGCCAGCAGCTTTGGACAGCCAACCTACGAGCAGTACTTC.

This rearrangement joins TRBV19 to TRBJ2-6; D is ambiguous. Per the germline V gene, CDR1 is LNHDA and CDR2 is SQIVND (reference sequence). This CDR3 comprises 13 residues. V lost 3 bases to trimming and J lost 4 bases, with 4 bases between them. As DNA, the CDR3 is TGTGCCAGTAGTATGAGAGGGGCCAACGTCCTGACTTTC. As protein: CASSMRGANVLTF.

This clonotype has just a few counts. The rearrangement uses TRBV7-2 and TRBJ1-5; D call uncertain. The CDR3 runs to 13 residues. V was cut by 6 bases and J by 4 bases, with 10 bases left in between. Germline loops: CDR1 SGHTA, CDR2 FQGNSA. The CDR3 DNA follows: TGTGCCAGCAGTCAACAGCTAAATCAGCCCCAGCATTTT. Residues: CASSQQLNQPQHF.

About this clonotype: A read error may account for a junction end that differs from germline. CDR3 bases: TGTGCCAGCAGCCACTTATCAACCTTGACAGCTACGCAGTATTTT. Translating gives CASSHLSTLTATQYF. This chain uses TRBV7-2 with TRBJ2-3, with TRBD1 as a possible D gene (5 bases). Germline V gene data show CDR1 as SGHTA and CDR2 as FQGNSA. The length of the CDR3 is 15 residues.

This clonotype was found a few times. The rearrangement joins TRBV11-1 to TRBJ1-1, with D uncertain. With 5 bases removed from V and 2 bases from J, the gap between germline ends came to 9 bases. The CDR3 totals 13 residues. The V gene's germline CDR1 is SGHAT and CDR2 FQDESV (reference sequence). CDR3 residues: CASSVTSNTEAFF. CDR3 sequence (DNA): TGTGCCAGCAGCGTAACAAGTAACACTGAAGCTTTCTTT.

With regard to this clonotype: The junction differs from germline at one of its ends, possibly a read error. CDR3 loop: CASSRSGGSGANVRTF. The CDR3 region has the DNA TGTGCCAGCAGCCGGAGCGGGGGGTCCGGGGCCAACGTCCGGACTTTC. The rearrangement joins TRBV4-2 to TRBJ2-6; 9 bases agree with TRBD2. The CDR3 loop spans 16 amino acids. Looked up from germline, CDR1 is LGHNA and CDR2 is YNFKEQ.

The J gene is TRBJ1-1, the V gene TRBV18, with D hard to call. With 1 base removed from V and 1 base from J, the gap between germline ends came to 7 bases. This CDR3 contains 14 residues. From germline, CDR1 is KGHSH and CDR2 LQKENI. The CDR3 protein is CASSPLPENTEAFF. DNA for the CDR3: TGTGCCAGCTCACCACTCCCGGAGAACACTGAAGCTTTCTTT. The complete variable domain, with remaining parts taken from reference TRBV18 and TRBJ1-1, reads NAGVMQNPRHLVRRRGQEARLRCSPMKGHSHVYWYRQLPEEGLKFMVYLQKENIIDESGMPKERFSAEFPKEGPSILRIQQVVRGDSAAYFCASSPLPENTEAFFGQGTRLTVV.

V is TRBV4-3 and J is TRBJ2-7; D remains unclear. The V end lost 0 bases, the J end lost 7 bases, and 13 bases lay between the germline ends. The CDR3 has 14 amino acids. Germline CDR1 LGHNA, CDR2 YSLEER. The CDR3 loop is CASSQDISPSEQYF. DNA of the CDR3: TGCGCCAGCAGCCAAGATATTTCTCCCTCTGAGCAGTACTTC.

This clonotype was observed a handful of times. The rearrangement uses TRBV6-6 and TRBJ1-6; D uncertain. Trimming removed 0 bases at V and 8 bases at J, with 17 bases between. This CDR3 has 17 amino acids. Looked up from germline, CDR1 is MNHNY and CDR2 is SVGAGI (reference sequence). The CDR3 DNA is TGTGCCAGCAGTTACTCAAATGCTGGGGAGGCTTATTCACCCCTCCACTTT. This encodes CASSYSNAGEAYSPLHF.

This clonotype has only a few counts. This rearrangement joins TRBV5-1 to TRBJ1-4, with TRBD1 as a possible D gene (6 bases). Trimming left V 1 base short and J 7 bases short, with 11 bases between. The CDR3 totals 14 residues. Germline CDR1 is SGHRS and CDR2 is YFSETQ. The CDR3 nucleotides read TGCGCCAGCAGCTTGAGGCCAGGGGCTGAAAAACTGTTTTTT. It specifies CASSLRPGAEKLFF.

The chain couples TRBV6-2 or TRBV6-3 to TRBJ1-2, with TRBD1 identical over 7 bases. This CDR3 is built from 15 residues. CDR1 is MNHEY, CDR2 SVGEGT, per germline. J was trimmed by 0 bases and V by 6 bases; bases with no gene match: 7. This CDR3 reads CASSNRDRANYGYTF. DNA of the CDR3: TGTGCCAGCAGCAACCGGGACAGAGCTAACTATGGCTACACCTTC.

The chain links TRBV12-3 or TRBV12-4 to TRBJ2-3; possible D gene TRBD1, 5 bases. V gave up 3 bases and J gave up 6 bases, with 13 bases separating them. The CDR3 is made up of 14 amino acids. The CDR3 region is CASSFAGIGDTQYF. In nucleotides, the CDR3 is TGTGCCAGCAGTTTTGCAGGGATCGGGGATACGCAGTATTTT.

The chain uses TRBV6-2 or TRBV6-3 and TRBJ1-1; D remains ambiguous. The V and J ends lost 5 bases and 1 base respectively, with 8 bases between them. CDR1 MNHEY and CDR2 SVGEGT come from the germline V gene. The CDR3 runs 13 residues. This CDR3 reads CASSDLANTEAFF. CDR3 bases: TGTGCCAGCAGTGATCTAGCGAACACTGAAGCTTTCTTT.

The chain has TRBV5-6 and TRBJ1-2; no firm D call. Per the germline V gene, CDR1 is SGHDT and CDR2 is YYEEEE. V was clipped by 0 bases and J by 8 bases, with 20 bases between them. This CDR3 contains 16 residues. The CDR3 reads CASSLEFGGDKSGYTF. As DNA, the CDR3 is TGTGCCAGCAGCTTGGAATTCGGCGGAGACAAATCGGGCTACACCTTC.